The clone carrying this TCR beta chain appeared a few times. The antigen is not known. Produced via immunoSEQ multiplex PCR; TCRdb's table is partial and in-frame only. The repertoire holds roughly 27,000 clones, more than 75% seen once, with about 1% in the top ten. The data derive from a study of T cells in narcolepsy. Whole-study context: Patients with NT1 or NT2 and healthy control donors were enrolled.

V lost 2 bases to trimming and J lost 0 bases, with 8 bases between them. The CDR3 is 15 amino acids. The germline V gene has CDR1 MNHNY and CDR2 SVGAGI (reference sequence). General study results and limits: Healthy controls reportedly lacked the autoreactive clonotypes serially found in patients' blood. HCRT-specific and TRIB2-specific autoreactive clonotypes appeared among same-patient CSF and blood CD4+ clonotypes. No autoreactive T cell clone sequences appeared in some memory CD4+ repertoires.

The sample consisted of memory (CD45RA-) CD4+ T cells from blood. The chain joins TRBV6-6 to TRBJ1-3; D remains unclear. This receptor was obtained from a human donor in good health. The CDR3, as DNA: TGTGCCAGCAGTTACGACTCCATCTCTGGAAACACCATATATTTT. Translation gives CASSYDSISGNTIYF.